This TCR beta chain was identified during a study of blood T cell repertoires in COVID-19. Trimming removed 4 bases at V and 4 bases at J, with 7 bases between. The germline CDR1 and CDR2 sequences are SGHTA and FQGNSA. This CDR3 region has 13 residues. In the original workflow: It was from reference gene primer amplification that nucleated cell counts were estimated. Clones were read by immunoSEQ multiplex PCR, and TCRdb kept only the in-frame ones, dropping some. The V and J calls and clone size are taken from that table; D and trimming were inferred from the DNA. Of some 220,000 clones detected, 80% appear once; the ten largest clones hold 9.5% to 15%.

The chain links TRBV7-2 to TRBJ2-2; a weak D match, TRBD2 (5 bases). The sequence came from a human donor in a cohort sampled during active COVID-19. The material sequenced was peripheral blood. Here the CDR3 DNA reads TGTGCCAGCAGCTCTGGACTCACCGGGGAGCTGTTTTTT. Translating gives CASSSGLTGELFF. Full variable domain (rest looked up from reference TRBV7-2 and TRBJ2-2): GAGVSQSPSNKVTEKGKDVELRCDPISGHTALYWYRQSLGQGLEFLIYFQGNSAPDKSGLPSDRFSAERTGGSVSTLTIQRTQQEDSAVYLCASSSGLTGELFFGEGSRLTVL.